This T cell receptor (beta chain) is from a study of T cells in Graves' hyperthyroidism and ophthalmopathy. Isolation of PBMCs was performed on about 10 ml fresh peripheral blood. This CDR3 spans 19 amino acids. Germline values: CDR1 KGHDR, CDR2 SFDVKD. After removal of 3 bases from V and 0 bases from J, the junction contained 8 bases not matched to a gene. Authors of the study amplified TCR beta CDR3 regions from RNA transcripts. HTBI primers were employed in a first-round RT-PCR of the TCR CDR3. TCRdb reprocessed the multiplex PCR reads via MiXCR and lists one record per CDR3 protein. In the table there are around 350,000 distinct CDR3 sequences, less than 15% of which are singletons. A few counts support this clonotype.

Specimen: blood. The receptor's source is a woman between 18 and 29 years old with Graves' hyperthyroidism. The V call is TRBV24-1, the J call TRBJ2-3; 13 positions agree with TRBD2. CDR3 DNA: TGTGCCACCAGTGATCTACTAGCGGGAGGGCCTTTTAGCACAGATACGCAGTATTTT. This encodes CATSDLLAGGPFSTDTQYF.